This TCR beta chain was sequenced for a study of T cell responses to AZD1222 COVID-19 vaccine. Study findings and constraints: The donor group comprised mostly white British people and more females; the analysis possibly underestimated clonal diversity. There were repertoire samples only from the period after the peak T cell response. Spike-specific TCR breadth and depth went up after people got two AZD1222 doses. Regions 160-218 and 743-854 held dominance among vaccine-associated CD4 TCRs, which spanned spike.

This CDR3 region has 15 residues. Per germline, CDR1 ENHRY and CDR2 SYGVKD. V lost 6 bases to trimming and J lost 7 bases; unmatched junction nucleotides: 11. Clones were sequenced by immunoSEQ multiplex PCR, and TCRdb holds only the in-frame ones, with some missing. In the table there are about 140,000 clones, more than 75% of which are singletons. To note about this clone: What it binds is not known.

The sequencing here drew on peripheral blood, taken 28 days after the second AZD1222 dose. The receptor was derived from an adult who received the AZD1222 COVID-19 vaccine. The chain joins TRBV10-3 to TRBJ1-1, with TRBD1 matching over 10 bases. This CDR3 is CAISRTGQGVYEAFF. In DNA form, the CDR3 reads TGTGCCATCAGCCGAACAGGACAGGGGGTTTATGAAGCTTTCTTT.